Detailed here is one T cell receptor beta chain. Its antigen remains unidentified. The data are from a study of cytomegalovirus exposure and HLA in healthy donors. General study points: An analysis done earlier found most TCR beta V segments productive about 87% or about 30% of the time. The study dropped some indistinguishable V segments, TRBV6-2 and TRBV6-3 among them. In a later analysis, TCR beta V- and J-gene trimming showed a link to a missense DCLRE1C variant. Later work associated more than 15,000 TCR beta sequences with HLA alleles at 0.05 false discovery rate.

13 Jbeta primers and 60 Vbeta primers were used for the PCR. Sequencing used immunoSEQ multiplex PCR; TCRdb keeps in-frame clones, though not all of them. The sample lists about 110,000 clones, 65% to 80% occurring once. Trimming cost V 2 bases and J 6 bases, with 18 bases left between them. The length of the CDR3 is 15 residues. The germline V gene has CDR1 SGHRS and CDR2 YFSETQ. Specimen: PBMCs. The clonotype was recovered from a male donor in good health and CMV-seronegative. The chain joins TRBV5-1 to TRBJ2-7, with D tentatively TRBD1 (6 bases). The CDR3 sequence is CASSFLAGAPPEQYF. The CDR3, as DNA: TGCGCCAGCAGCTTTTTAGCAGGGGCACCACCCGAGCAGTACTTC. Based on the CDR3 plus reference TRBV5-1 and TRBJ2-7, the full variable domain is KAGVTQTPRYLIKTRGQQVTLSCSPISGHRSVSWYQQTPGQGLQFLFEYFSETQRNKGNFPGRFSGRQFSNSRSEMNVSTLELGDSALYLCASSFLAGAPPEQYFGPGTRLTVT.